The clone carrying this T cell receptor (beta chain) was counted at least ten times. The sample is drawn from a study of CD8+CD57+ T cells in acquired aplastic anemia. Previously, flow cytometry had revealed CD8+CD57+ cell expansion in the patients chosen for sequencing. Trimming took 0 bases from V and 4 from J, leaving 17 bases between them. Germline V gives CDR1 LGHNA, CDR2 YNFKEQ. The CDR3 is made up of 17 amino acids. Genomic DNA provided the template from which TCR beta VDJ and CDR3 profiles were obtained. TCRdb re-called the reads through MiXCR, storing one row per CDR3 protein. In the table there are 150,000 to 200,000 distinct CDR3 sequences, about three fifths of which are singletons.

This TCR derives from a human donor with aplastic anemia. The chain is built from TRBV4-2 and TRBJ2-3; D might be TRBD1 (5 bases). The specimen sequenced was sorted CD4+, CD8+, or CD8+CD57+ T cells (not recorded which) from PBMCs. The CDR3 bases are TGTGCCAGCAGCCAAGACGCGAGACAGTACCGCCCAGATACGCAGTATTTT. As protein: CASSQDARQYRPDTQYF.